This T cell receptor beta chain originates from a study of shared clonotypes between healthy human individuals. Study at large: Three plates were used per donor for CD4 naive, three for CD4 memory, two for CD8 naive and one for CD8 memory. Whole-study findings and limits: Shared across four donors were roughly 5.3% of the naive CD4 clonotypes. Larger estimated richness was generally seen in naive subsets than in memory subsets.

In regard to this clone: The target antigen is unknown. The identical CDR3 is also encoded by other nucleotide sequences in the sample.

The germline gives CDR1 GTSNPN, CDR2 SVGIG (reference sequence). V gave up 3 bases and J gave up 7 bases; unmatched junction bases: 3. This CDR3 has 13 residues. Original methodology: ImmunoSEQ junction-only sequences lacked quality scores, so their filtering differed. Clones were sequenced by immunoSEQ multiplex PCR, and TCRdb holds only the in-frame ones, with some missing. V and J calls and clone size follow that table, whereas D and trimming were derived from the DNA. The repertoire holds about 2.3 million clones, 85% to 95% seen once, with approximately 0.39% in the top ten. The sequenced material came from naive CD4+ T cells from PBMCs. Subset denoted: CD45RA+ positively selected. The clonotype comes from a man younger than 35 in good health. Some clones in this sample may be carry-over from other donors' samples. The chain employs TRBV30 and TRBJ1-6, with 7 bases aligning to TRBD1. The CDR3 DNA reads TGTGCCTGGAGGGGACAGAGAAATTCACCCCTCCACTTT. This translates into CAWRGQRNSPLHF.